This T cell receptor (beta chain) was identified in a study of blood T cell repertoires in COVID-19. Authors' processing steps: By means of reference gene primer amplification, nucleated cell counts were estimated. Data came from immunoSEQ multiplex PCR; TCRdb stores just in-frame clones and leaves some out. That table is the source of V, J and clone size, and D and trimming were worked out from the DNA. The sample lists over 200,000 clones, about 83% occurring once. The ends were cut back, 0 bases at V and 8 bases at J, with 17 bases in the middle. Germline V gives CDR1 LNHDA, CDR2 SQIVND (reference sequence). This CDR3 spans 16 amino acids.

This clonotype originated in a woman in her forties who had recovered from COVID-19. The chain is built from TRBV19 and TRBJ1-5; D gene ambiguous. The sample taken for sequencing was PBMCs or T cells enriched from blood (not recorded which). The CDR3 region is CASSIDSGERNKPQHF. The CDR3 DNA reads as TGTGCCAGTAGTATAGATTCCGGGGAACGGAATAAGCCCCAGCATTTT.